This is a list of T cell receptor beta chains from one sample in a study of OX40 agonist ivuxolimab in advanced cancers. Only in-frame clones appear in the TCRdb table, and some are missing; sequencing was by immunoSEQ multiplex PCR. Found here are roughly 72,000 clones, about 85% of them singletons; the top ten hold roughly 5.3%. The material sequenced was CD4+ or CD8+ T cells sorted from blood, taken in a trial of the OX40 agonist ivuxolimab. These receptors all stem from an adult with an advanced solid tumor such as melanoma, head and neck, liver or kidney cancer. The conserved cysteine and the conserved F or W are not part of the CDR3 here.

J gene | V gene | CDR3 protein
TRBJ2-5 | TRBV5-1 | ASSIAGAGQETQY
TRBJ2-5 | TRBV27 | ASSLRGDGKETQY
TRBJ2-3 | TRBV6-5 | ASSRQGTDTQY
TRBJ2-7 | TRBV6-1 | ASSLAGGPGEQY
TRBJ1-1 | TRBV5-1 | ASNPTGGVRYAAF
TRBJ2-3 | TRBV4-3 | ASSQEVLAGVQDTQY
TRBJ2-3 | TRBV14 | ASSYGGTDTQY
TRBJ1-1 | TRBV9 | ASSVLQTAPAEAF
TRBJ2-2 | TRBV14 | ASRRDTSPPSNTGELF
TRBJ2-7 | TRBV5-4 | ASSLGSVGQIYEQY
TRBJ1-1 | TRBV20-1 | SSAKNTEAF
TRBJ2-1 | TRBV19 | ASSILGDRGGIEQF
TRBJ1-2 | TRBV7-3 | ASSPQTGRGYT
TRBJ2-7 | TRBV28 | ASSLHYEQY
TRBJ1-3 | TRBV9 | ASSATGFSGNTIY
TRBJ1-1 | TRBV11-3 | ASSRGETEAF
TRBJ2-7 | TRBV6-1 | ASILAGSSYEQY
TRBJ1-3 | TRBV7-6 | ASSLEVGNTIY
TRBJ1-2 | TRBV6-5 | ASSSGGQQDYGYT
TRBJ2-5 | TRBV9 | ASSAAMGGETQY
TRBJ2-3 | TRBV11-1 | ASSSELDTQY
TRBJ2-2 | TRBV5-1 | ASSLTSTGELF
TRBJ2-7 | TRBV10-3 | AISEGTGGYEQY
TRBJ2-7 | TRBV2 | ASSEGSGGTYEQY
TRBJ2-3 | TRBV7-2 | ASSPSASTDTQY
TRBJ1-1 | TRBV6-5 | ASSLLGGGTEAF
TRBJ2-5 | TRBV9 | ASSVLGLERWETQY
TRBJ2-7 | TRBV14 | ASSLDLGYEQY
TRBJ1-1 | TRBV10-3 | ATHDLSGSEAF
TRBJ1-1 | TRBV7-9 | ASSLATGVNTEAF
TRBJ2-1 | TRBV5-1 | ASTLADSYNEQF
TRBJ2-3 | TRBV7-3 | ASSAGTSGADTQY
TRBJ1-5 | TRBV5-1 | ASSLALDQPQH
TRBJ2-5 | TRBV19 | ASSIANRQETQY
TRBJ2-2 | TRBV28 | ASSLLGTNTGELF
TRBJ2-1 | TRBV7-3 | ASSLSGSQGDEQF
TRBJ2-5 | TRBV4-1 | ASSRQQGAGETQY
TRBJ1-2 | TRBV18 | ASSMDRGAQGDYGYT
TRBJ1-1 | TRBV15 | ATSRSPGAPRAGGEAF
TRBJ1-1 | TRBV25-1 | ASSDRGPWTEAF
TRBJ1-1 | TRBV19 | ASSSGAGKNTEAF
TRBJ2-3 | TRBV11-2 | ASSRLAGNTDTQY
TRBJ2-3 | TRBV13 | ASTTRGGRDTQY
TRBJ2-5 | TRBV5-6 | ASRSRGGQETQY
TRBJ2-5 | TRBV9 | ASSVLAGSLETQY
TRBJ2-1 | TRBV6-5 | ASRLAGAIDEQF